These 32 T cell receptor beta chains came from one sample sequenced in a study of response to subunit inactivated influenza vaccine. Via MiXCR, TCRdb re-called the RT-PCR reads, giving one row per CDR3 protein. This table holds 610,000 or so distinct CDR3 sequences, approximately 14% found once. Sequenced here: PBMCs from blood, sampled 12 days after vaccination. These receptor sequences come from a man aged 45-65 years who received an inactivated influenza vaccine.

This rearrangement joins TRBV5-1 to TRBJ2-4, with 11 bases that match TRBD2. Germline V gene data show CDR1 as SGHRS and CDR2 as YFSETQ. This CDR3 contains 15 residues. The trim removed 4 bases at V and 5 bases at J, leaving 5 bases unmatched. The CDR3 loop is CASSGGTSGENIQYF. In DNA, the CDR3 is TGCGCCAGCAGCGGAGGGACTAGCGGCGAAAACATTCAGTACTTC.

This chain links TRBV4-1 with TRBJ1-6; no definite D call. This CDR3 region has 14 residues. CDR1 is MGHRA, CDR2 YSYEKL, per germline. Trimming pared 1 base from V and 10 bases from J, leaving 11 bases between. CDR3 sequence (DNA): TGCGCCAGCAGCCAAGTCACGGAAGGATCACCCCTCCACTTT. Translated: CASSQVTEGSPLHF.

The CDR3 region is CASSPGAGTGVSSYEQYF. The CDR3 nucleotides read TGCGCCAGCAGTCCGGGAGCCGGGACAGGGGTTTCATCCTACGAGCAGTACTTC. The rearrangement uses TRBV10-2 and TRBJ2-7, with 10 positions matching TRBD1. Looked up from germline, CDR1 is WSHSY and CDR2 is SAAADI. J gave up 1 base and V 5 bases, and 14 bases lay outside the gene matches. This CDR3 is built from 18 residues.

There are many counts of this clonotype. V and J are TRBV3-1 and TRBJ2-1, with D possibly TRBD2 on 5 matching bases. Per the germline V gene, CDR1 is LGHDT and CDR2 is YNNKEL (reference sequence). The length of the CDR3 is 16 residues. The ends were cut back, 0 bases at V and 2 bases at J, with 11 bases in the middle. As DNA, the CDR3 is TGTGCCAGCAGCCAAGAGGCCGGGAACGCCTACAATGAGCAGTTCTTC. Encoded protein: CASSQEAGNAYNEQFF.

The CDR3 is CASSLHTYNSPLHF. The CDR3 coding sequence is TGTGCCAGCAGTTTACACACCTATAATTCACCCCTCCACTTT. The V gene is TRBV12-3 or TRBV12-4, the J gene TRBJ1-6, with no clear D. The ends were cut back, 2 bases at V and 2 bases at J, with 4 bases in the middle. This CDR3 is 14 amino acids long.

This sequence joins TRBV6-1 and TRBJ1-1, with TRBD1 identical over 8 bases. Germline V gene data show CDR1 as MNHNS and CDR2 as SASEGT. J was trimmed by 4 bases and V by 7 bases; bases with no gene match: 2. The CDR3 is made up of 12 amino acids. The CDR3 spells CASIQGATEAFF. CDR3 bases: TGTGCCAGCATCCAGGGGGCCACTGAAGCTTTCTTT.

This clonotype was detected a few times. V gene TRBV4-3 combines with J gene TRBJ1-3, with no clear D. From germline, CDR1 is LGHNA and CDR2 YSLEER. Trimming took off 1 base at V and 0 bases at J, with 16 bases between the two ends. CDR3 length: 18 residues. Written as DNA, the CDR3 is TGCGCCAGCAGCCAAGTTGGTAACAGAGTCTCCTCTGGAAACACCATATATTTT. It yields the protein CASSQVGNRVSSGNTIYF.

This clonotype was observed a handful of times. The chain joins TRBV5-1 to TRBJ2-6; D is uncertain. Trimming removed 4 bases at V and 0 bases at J, with 5 bases between. CDR3 size: 14 residues. Germline CDR1 SGHRS, CDR2 YFSETQ. In DNA form, the CDR3 reads TGCGCCAGCAGCCCCACCTCTGGGGCCAACGTCCTGACTTTC. It yields the protein CASSPTSGANVLTF.

This clonotype has a handful of counts. The chain recombines TRBV5-1 with TRBJ2-1, with D perhaps assigned TRBD1 or TRBD2 (5 bases each). CDR1 is SGHRS and CDR2 is YFSETQ in the germline V gene. Trimming removed 5 bases at V and 5 bases at J, with 14 bases between. CDR3 length: 14 residues. CDR3 sequence: CASSEGPRNNEQFF. Written as DNA, the CDR3 is TGCGCCAGCAGTGAGGGGCCCAGAAACAATGAGCAGTTCTTC.

The chain combines TRBV2 with TRBJ2-3; possibly TRBD1 or TRBD2 for D (5 bases each). Trimming cost V 7 bases and J 6 bases, with 17 bases left between them. This CDR3 has 14 amino acids. CDR1 and CDR2 from the germline V gene are SNHLY and FYNNEI. The CDR3: CASNGDSGADTQYF. CDR3 DNA sequence: TGTGCCAGCAATGGAGACTCCGGGGCTGATACGCAGTATTTT.

V gene TRBV7-8 combines with J gene TRBJ1-5; 12 bases line up with TRBD1. The J segment lost 2 bases and the V segment lost 5 bases, leaving 7 bases of the junction unmatched. CDR3 length: 17 residues. Germline assignment: CDR1 SGHVS and CDR2 FQNEAQ. CDR3: CASSPGDRGLRNQPQHF. The CDR3 bases are TGTGCCAGCAGCCCCGGGGACAGGGGGCTACGCAATCAGCCCCAGCATTTT.

This rearrangement joins TRBV5-6 to TRBJ2-3; TRBD1 might be the D (6 bases). V lost 2 bases, J lost 2 bases, and 15 bases lay in between. The germline gives CDR1 SGHDT, CDR2 YYEEEE. This CDR3 region has 16 residues. The CDR3 region has the DNA TGTGCCAGCAGCTTACTCGACAGGAGAAACACAGATACGCAGTATTTT. It codes for CASSLLDRRNTDTQYF.

The chain recombines TRBV15 with TRBJ2-1, with D perhaps TRBD1 or TRBD2 (5 bases each). The CDR3 sequence is 14 residues long. Trimming took off 4 bases at V and 4 bases at J, with 11 bases between the two ends. Germline CDR1 and CDR2: LNHNV and YYDKDF (reference sequence). The CDR3 DNA reads as TGTGCCACCAGCAACCGGGACGGGTACAATGAGCAGTTCTTC. Protein sequence: CATSNRDGYNEQFF.

This clonotype showed up just a few times. The chain has TRBV15 and TRBJ2-2; a possible D gene is TRBD2 (6 bases). Trimming took off 3 bases at V and 2 bases at J, with 13 bases between the two ends. Germline CDR1 is LNHNV and CDR2 is YYDKDF (reference sequence). The CDR3 has 16 residues. The CDR3 nucleotides read TGTGCCACCAGCAGCAAGGGACTGACAAACACCGGGGAGCTGTTTTTT. This encodes CATSSKGLTNTGELFF. Full variable domain (outside the CDR3, taken from reference TRBV15 and TRBJ2-2): DAMVIQNPRYQVTQFGKPVTLSCSQTLNHNVMYWYQQKSSQAPKLLFHYYDKDFNNEADTPDNFQSRRPNTSFCFLDIRSPGLGDTAMYLCATSSKGLTNTGELFFGEGSRLTVL.

This clonotype has just a few counts. One end of the junction fails to match germline, which may point to a read error. V usage is TRBV11-1 and J usage is TRBJ2-1, with TRBD2 identical over 12 bases. The CDR3 has 17 residues. Germline CDR1 SGHAT, CDR2 FQDESV (reference sequence). Here the CDR3 reads CARSLQTSGGAWDEQFF. The CDR3 DNA is TGTGCCAGGAGCTTACAGACTAGCGGGGGCGCCTGGGATGAGCAGTTCTTC.

The genes are TRBV29-1 and TRBJ1-1; D may be TRBD1 (5 bases). The CDR3 covers 13 residues. The germline V gene has CDR1 SQVTM and CDR2 ANQGSEA. Trimming stripped 7 bases from V and 4 bases from J, with 16 bases between. CDR3 DNA: TGCAGCGGAGGAGGAGGGGTGGGCACTGAAGCTTTCTTT. This gives the protein CSGGGGVGTEAFF.

The V gene is TRBV5-1, the J gene TRBJ2-6, with TRBD2 matching over 8 bases. The CDR3 sequence is 16 residues long. From germline, CDR1 is SGHRS and CDR2 YFSETQ. V shed 4 bases, J shed 4 bases, and the junction held 7 bases outside the gene matches. The CDR3 DNA reads as TGCGCCAGCAGCCCAGGACTAGCTCGGGGGGCCAACGTCCTGACTTTC. This sequence encodes CASSPGLARGANVLTF.

In its sample, this clonotype was seen a few times. The chain uses TRBV24-1 and TRBJ2-3, with 7 nucleotides matching TRBD2. The ends lost 1 base at V and 0 bases at J; junction bases unmatched: 9. CDR3 length: 18 residues. Germline CDR1 KGHDR, CDR2 SFDVKD. For the CDR3, the DNA is TGTGCCACCAGTGATTTAAGTGGTAGCGGGTATAGCACAGATACGCAGTATTTT. Amino acid sequence: CATSDLSGSGYSTDTQYF.

This clonotype was counted between two and nine times. The rearrangement links TRBV6-2 or TRBV6-3 to TRBJ1-5; D uncertain. V was cut by 2 bases and J by 5 bases, with 10 bases left in between. The length of the CDR3 is 14 residues. Germline V gene data show CDR1 as MNHEY and CDR2 as SVGEGT. The CDR3 reads CASSYVGNHQPQHF. The CDR3, as DNA: TGTGCCAGCAGTTACGTGGGGAACCATCAGCCCCAGCATTTT.

V gene TRBV7-9 combines with J gene TRBJ1-1; D ambiguous. The germline gives CDR1 SEHNR, CDR2 FQNEAQ (reference sequence). This CDR3 region has 17 residues. V was pared by 4 bases and J by 0 bases, with 18 bases between. The CDR3 DNA follows: TGTGCCAGCAGCTCGACGTGGAGCCGCCTAATGAACACTGAAGCTTTCTTT. Its translation is CASSSTWSRLMNTEAFF. Drawing the rest from reference TRBV7-9 and TRBJ1-1, the complete variable domain is DTGVSQNPRHKITKRGQNVTFRCDPISEHNRLYWYRQTLGQGPEFLTYFQNEAQLEKSRLLSDRFSAERPKGSFSTLEIQRTEQGDSAMYLCASSSTWSRLMNTEAFFGQGTRLTVV.

The sample holds many counts of this clonotype. The chain carries TRBV3-1 and TRBJ1-1; tentative D call: TRBD1 (6 bases). CDR1 is LGHDT and CDR2 is YNNKEL in the germline V gene (reference sequence). The CDR3 runs to 17 residues. Trimming pared 3 bases from V and 4 bases from J, leaving 21 bases between. CDR3 DNA: TGTGCCAGCAGCCATGGGGATTTAGGACAGACGACCACTGAAGCTTTCTTT. It encodes CASSHGDLGQTTTEAFF.

The V and J genes are TRBV14 and TRBJ2-1; D might be TRBD1 (5 bases). Germline V gene lookup returns CDR1 SGHDN and CDR2 FVKESK. V lost 0 bases and J 4 bases, leaving 22 bases between the germline ends. The CDR3 length is 19 residues. This chain's CDR3 is CASSQDKVAQVRKYNEQFF. CDR3 nucleotide sequence: TGTGCCAGCAGCCAAGATAAGGTGGCACAGGTGAGAAAATACAATGAGCAGTTCTTC.

The chain recombines TRBV20-1 with TRBJ2-1, with D possibly TRBD1 on 6 matching bases. Trimming took 3 bases from V and 4 from J, leaving 13 bases between them. CDR3 length equals 14 residues. Germline V lookup: CDR1 DFQATT, CDR2 SNEGSKA (reference sequence). This CDR3 is CSARPSTGYNEQFF. The CDR3 DNA reads as TGCAGTGCTAGGCCGTCCACAGGGTACAATGAGCAGTTCTTC.

The chain carries TRBV3-1 and TRBJ1-2, with D uncertain. The germline gives CDR1 LGHDT, CDR2 YNNKEL (reference sequence). This CDR3 contains 13 residues. V lost 3 bases and J lost 8, with 13 bases in between. CDR3 protein: CASSQGRADGYTF. The CDR3 DNA reads TGTGCCAGCAGCCAGGGGAGGGCGGACGGCTACACCTTC.

The sample holds a few counts of this clonotype. The gene calls are TRBV2 and TRBJ2-2; a weak D match, TRBD1 (6 bases). CDR3 length: 16 amino acids. Trimming removed 3 bases at V and 4 bases at J, with 15 bases between. Germline-derived CDR1 and CDR2 are SNHLY and FYNNEI. The CDR3 sequence: CASSESGARGTGELFF. CDR3 nucleotides: TGTGCCAGCAGTGAGTCAGGGGCTCGGGGCACCGGGGAGCTGTTTTTT.

The chain uses TRBV29-1 and TRBJ1-2; perhaps TRBD1 as D (5 bases). Germline lookup yields CDR1 SQVTM and CDR2 ANQGSEA. V was trimmed by 7 bases and J by 8 bases, leaving 14 bases between them. This CDR3 has 11 residues. Here the CDR3 reads CSGRQGLGYTF. CDR3 DNA: TGCAGCGGTCGGCAGGGTTTAGGCTACACCTTC.

The table lists this clonotype with a few counts. This chain uses TRBV20-1 with TRBJ2-3, with D possibly TRBD2 on 5 matching bases. Trimming removed 4 bases at V and 3 bases at J, with 14 bases between. The CDR3 runs 14 residues. Germline V gene lookup returns CDR1 DFQATT and CDR2 SNEGSKA (reference sequence). The CDR3 DNA reads as TGCAGTGCTACCCTCGGGGTCGCAACAGATACGCAGTATTTT. Translated: CSATLGVATDTQYF.

Only a few counts were recorded for this clonotype. The V gene is TRBV24-1, the J gene TRBJ1-2; D gene ambiguous. Trimming removed 2 bases from V and 8 bases from J, with 14 bases in between. CDR3 length: 14 amino acids. The germline V gene has CDR1 KGHDR and CDR2 SFDVKD. Written as DNA, the CDR3 is TGTGCCACCAGTGATTCTAGGACTCACGGGGGCTACACCTTC. As protein: CATSDSRTHGGYTF.

This clonotype came up a few times. The V gene is TRBV5-6, the J gene TRBJ2-2; weak D call: TRBD2 (6 bases). V lost 5 bases and J 5 bases, leaving 13 bases between the germline ends. Germline V gives CDR1 SGHDT, CDR2 YYEEEE. This CDR3 has 14 residues. This CDR3 is CASRGTVRTGELFF. The CDR3 bases are TGTGCCAGCAGAGGGACTGTAAGAACCGGGGAGCTGTTTTTT.

The CDR3 DNA follows: TGTGCCATCAGTGACCCAGTTCAGGACAGGGGGCAGGTAGATACGCAGTATTTT. Protein sequence: CAISDPVQDRGQVDTQYF. The gene calls are TRBV10-3 and TRBJ2-3; 11 bases are shared with TRBD1. The V gene's germline CDR1 is ENHRY and CDR2 SYGVKD. There are 18 residues in the CDR3. V dropped 3 bases and J dropped 5; count of bases not matched to a gene: 13.

This clonotype occurred a few times. The chain uses TRBV12-3 or TRBV12-4 and TRBJ1-5; TRBD1 is a possible D gene (6 bases). This CDR3 region has 18 residues. Trimming pared 3 bases from V and 2 bases from J, leaving 20 bases between. The CDR3, as DNA: TGTGCCAGCAGTTTCTCTGGACAGACTAACTATCGCAATCAGCCCCAGCATTTT. Its translation: CASSFSGQTNYRNQPQHF.

V and J are TRBV12-3 or TRBV12-4 and TRBJ2-5; the D gene is possibly TRBD2 (6 bases). Trimming pared 3 bases from V and 4 bases from J, leaving 12 bases between. The CDR3 is made up of 14 amino acids. CDR3 residues: CASSFLGGGETQYF. DNA of the CDR3: TGTGCCAGCAGTTTTCTGGGGGGTGGAGAGACCCAGTACTTC.